This entry features one T cell receptor (beta chain) sequence. The sample is drawn from a study of blood T cell repertoires in COVID-19. Study as a whole: Both acute and convalescent COVID-19 samples were obtained from the United States, Italy and Spain. Nucleic acid was either cDNA or gDNA, and it came from T cells, B-cell-depleted T cells, or PBMCs.

Sequenced by immunoSEQ multiplex PCR; TCRdb stores in-frame clones only, minus some. Here the sample spans approximately 220,000 clones, approximately 90% being singletons. V was pared by 4 bases and J by 5 bases, with 15 bases between. CDR1 is SGHRS and CDR2 is YFSETQ in the germline V gene. The CDR3 contains 15 residues. The sequence derives from a man in his 60s who had recovered from COVID-19. The chain combines TRBV5-1 with TRBJ1-4, with a tentative D call TRBD1 (6 bases). Sequenced input: peripheral blood. The CDR3 DNA is TGCGCCAGCAGCGGCAGGGGCCAAGGGAATGAAAAACTGTTTTTT. Protein: CASSGRGQGNEKLFF.